The 16 T cell receptor beta chains below were found in one sample sequenced in a study of blood T cell repertoires in COVID-19. The protocol was immunoSEQ multiplex PCR, while the TCRdb copy is restricted to in-frame clones and leaves out a portion. Altogether some 260,000 clones are present, over 75% being singletons, with the ten largest covering approximately 0.8%. Sample: peripheral blood. The receptors were gathered from a woman under 40 with acute or convalescent COVID-19.

The rearrangement links TRBV20-1 to TRBJ2-7; D is unclear. This CDR3 spans 11 amino acids. Germline CDR1 and CDR2: DFQATT and SNEGSKA (reference sequence). Trimming shortened V by 5 bases and J by 7 bases, and 12 bases separated the two germline ends. In nucleotides, the CDR3 is TGCAGTGCTTCCTCTGACATGGAGCAGTACTTC. It specifies CSASSDMEQYF.

The chain recombines TRBV12-5 with TRBJ1-2, with TRBD1 matching over 7 bases. V shed 1 base and J 1 base; nucleotides not matched to a gene: 6. Germline-derived CDR1 and CDR2 are LGHNT and FRNRAP. The CDR3 contains 16 residues. DNA of the CDR3: TGTGCTAGTGGTTTGGGGACAGGACGTTTTAACTATGGCTACACCTTC. Its protein is CASGLGTGRFNYGYTF.

The genes are TRBV7-2 and TRBJ1-6, with TRBD1 as a possible D gene (5 bases). The CDR3 runs to 15 residues. The germline V and J ends were trimmed by 2 bases and 6 bases, with 11 bases remaining between them. Germline V gene data show CDR1 as SGHTA and CDR2 as FQGNSA. In nucleotides, the CDR3 is TGTGCCAGCAGCTTATCGGGGGGTGGTAATTCACCCCTCCACTTT. Amino acids: CASSLSGGGNSPLHF.

The chain uses TRBV19 and TRBJ2-7; D may be TRBD2 (6 bases). The CDR3 is 15 residues long. Trimming removed 3 bases from V and 4 bases from J, with 16 bases in between. Germline-derived CDR1 and CDR2 are LNHDA and SQIVND (reference sequence). This CDR3 reads CASSIAREVPYEQYF. CDR3 in DNA: TGTGCCAGTAGTATCGCAAGGGAGGTACCTTACGAGCAGTACTTC.

This chain uses TRBV7-8 with TRBJ2-7; 8 bases fit TRBD2. The CDR3 covers 13 residues. Germline V gene data show CDR1 as SGHVS and CDR2 as FQNEAQ. The ends lost 5 bases at V and 5 bases at J; junction bases unmatched: 5. The CDR3 DNA reads as TGTGCCAGCAGCCGGACTAGCCGGCACGAGCAGTACTTC. Amino acid sequence: CASSRTSRHEQYF.

A few counts support this clone. This chain connects TRBV6-5 to TRBJ1-4; 8 nucleotides agree with TRBD1. Germline CDR1 is MNHEY and CDR2 is SVGAGI. V gave up 6 bases and J gave up 1 base; unmatched junction bases: 4. CDR3 length: 15 amino acids. In DNA, the CDR3 is TGTGCCAGCAGCCCCGACAGGGGAACTAATGAAAAACTGTTTTTT. It translates to CASSPDRGTNEKLFF.

This clone was seen only once. The gene calls are TRBV7-6 and TRBJ2-7, with 10 bases that match TRBD1. Germline lookup yields CDR1 SGHVS and CDR2 FNYEAQ. This CDR3 spans 13 amino acids. The V segment lost 6 bases and the J segment 4 bases; nucleotides outside the gene matches: 3. The CDR3, as DNA: TGTGCCAGCAGTCGGACAGGGGGGTACGAGCAGTACTTC. It is translated as CASSRTGGYEQYF.

The gene calls are TRBV27 and TRBJ2-7; 11 bases are a match to TRBD2. Unmatched junction bases numbered 8, after V lost 4 bases and J lost 0 bases. This CDR3 comprises 17 residues. The germline V gene has CDR1 MNHEY and CDR2 SMNVEV (reference sequence). CDR3 in DNA: TGTGCCAGCAGTTCCATGGGACTAGCGGAAAGCTCCTACGAGCAGTACTTC. This encodes CASSSMGLAESSYEQYF.

V gene TRBV5-1 combines with J gene TRBJ1-4; 8 nucleotides line up with TRBD1. The junction had 6 bases not matched to a gene; V was cut back by 2 bases and J by 6 bases. Germline V gene data show CDR1 as SGHRS and CDR2 as YFSETQ. The CDR3 spans 15 residues. The chain's CDR3 is CASSLQGGFYEKLFF. Here the CDR3 DNA reads TGCGCCAGCAGCTTACAGGGGGGGTTTTATGAAAAACTGTTTTTT.

J is TRBJ2-3 and V is TRBV10-3; the D gene is possibly TRBD2 (6 bases). Per germline, CDR1 ENHRY and CDR2 SYGVKD. Trimming took off 10 bases at V and 2 bases at J, with 16 bases between the two ends. The CDR3 has 14 residues. The CDR3 region has the DNA TGTGCCACCGGGGTAGGAGGGCTCACAGATACGCAGTATTTT. It codes for CATGVGGLTDTQYF.

This clone was seen once. The chain combines TRBV5-1 with TRBJ2-1, with 10 bases aligning to TRBD2. Trimming took 4 bases from V and 4 from J; bases not matched to a gene: 8. Germline lookup yields CDR1 SGHRS and CDR2 YFSETQ. The CDR3 loop spans 16 amino acids. In DNA form, the CDR3 reads TGCGCCAGCAGCCTACCTAGCGGGAGAGGGTACAATGAGCAGTTCTTC. Translated, it gives CASSLPSGRGYNEQFF.

This chain links TRBV9 with TRBJ2-7; D may be TRBD1 (6 bases). The V end was cut by 0 bases, the J end by 2 bases, with 9 bases between. Per germline, CDR1 SGDLS and CDR2 YYNGEE. The CDR3 extends over 14 amino acids. CDR3 sequence: CASSVDRATYEQYF. CDR3 sequence (DNA): TGTGCCAGCAGCGTAGACAGGGCAACCTACGAGCAGTACTTC. Full variable domain (rest looked up from reference TRBV9 and TRBJ2-7): DSGVTQTPKHLITATGQRVTLRCSPRSGDLSVYWYQQSLDQGLQFLIQYYNGEERAKGNILERFSAQQFPDLHSELNLSSLELGDSALYFCASSVDRATYEQYFGPGTRLTVT.

This sequence joins TRBV10-3 and TRBJ2-1; tentatively, D is TRBD2 (6 bases). The CDR3 runs 15 residues. The V and J ends lost 3 bases and 8 bases respectively, with 17 bases between them. CDR1 ENHRY and CDR2 SYGVKD come from the germline V gene. The CDR3 sequence: CAISEGGTLGYEQFF. DNA for the CDR3: TGTGCCATCAGTGAAGGCGGGACTTTGGGCTATGAGCAGTTCTTC.

This clone appeared a few times. This chain uses TRBV19 with TRBJ1-4; TRBD1 aligns across 9 bases. With V trimmed by 7 bases and J by 5 bases, 8 bases remained unmatched. The CDR3 is 15 amino acids. The germline CDR1 and CDR2 sequences are LNHDA and SQIVND (reference sequence). CDR3 amino acids: CASTTTGTGNEKLFF. The CDR3, as DNA: TGTGCCAGTACTACAACCGGGACAGGGAATGAAAAACTGTTTTTT.

The rearrangement links TRBV6-2 or TRBV6-3 to TRBJ2-1, with D hard to call. The V end lost 2 bases, the J end lost 7 bases, and 9 bases lay between the germline ends. From germline, CDR1 is MNHEY and CDR2 SVGEGT. The CDR3 length is 13 residues. The CDR3, as DNA: TGTGCCAGCAGTTACATCTACGAGAATGAGCAGTTCTTC. This gives the protein CASSYIYENEQFF.

The chain joins TRBV18 to TRBJ2-2; D unclear. Trimming took off 1 base at V and 1 base at J, with 7 bases between the two ends. Germline V gene data show CDR1 as KGHSH and CDR2 as LQKENI. The CDR3 is 15 residues long. As DNA, the CDR3 is TGTGCCAGCTCACCACGACAAGGGAACACCGGGGAGCTGTTTTTT. It encodes CASSPRQGNTGELFF. Complete variable domain (other parts from reference TRBV18 and TRBJ2-2): NAGVMQNPRHLVRRRGQEARLRCSPMKGHSHVYWYRQLPEEGLKFMVYLQKENIIDESGMPKERFSAEFPKEGPSILRIQQVVRGDSAAYFCASSPRQGNTGELFFGEGSRLTVL.